This T cell receptor beta chain was sequenced in a study of T cells in Graves' hyperthyroidism and ophthalmopathy. General study findings and limits: Ophthalmopathy cases were set apart from stable hyperthyroidism by a 13 V-J model.

The V and J ends lost 6 bases and 0 bases respectively, with 14 bases between them. This CDR3 has 15 residues. Germline CDR1 MNHEY, CDR2 SVGAGI. This clonotype was counted ten times or more. Its antigen remains unidentified. TCR beta CDR3 region amplification was performed from RNA transcripts. The HTBI set primed first-round TCR CDR3 RT-PCR. TCRdb redid the calling of the multiplex PCR reads with MiXCR, one entry per CDR3 protein. The data contain a few hundred thousand distinct CDR3 sequences, around 42% of them singletons. Diagnoses were made from clinical symptoms, serum measures (thyroxine and TRAb), thyroid ultrasound and orbital computed tomography.

Sequencing was done on a sample of peripheral blood or thyroid tissue (not recorded which). The genes are TRBV6-5 and TRBJ1-2; perhaps TRBD1 as D (5 bases). The TCR sequence derives from a woman in her late teens or twenties with Graves' hyperthyroidism. The CDR3 region is CASSPGHLPNYGYTF. The CDR3 DNA reads as TGTGCCAGCAGCCCAGGACACCTCCCTAACTATGGCTACACCTTC.